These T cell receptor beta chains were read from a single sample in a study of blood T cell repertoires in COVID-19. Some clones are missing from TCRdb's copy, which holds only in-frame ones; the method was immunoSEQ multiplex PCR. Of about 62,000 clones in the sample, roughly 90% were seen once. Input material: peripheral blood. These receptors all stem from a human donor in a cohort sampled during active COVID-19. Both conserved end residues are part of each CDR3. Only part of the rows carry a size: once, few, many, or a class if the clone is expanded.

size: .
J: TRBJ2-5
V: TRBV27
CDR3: CASSFLSSGAQETQYF

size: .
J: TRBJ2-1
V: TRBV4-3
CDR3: CASSQDRREAYNEQFF

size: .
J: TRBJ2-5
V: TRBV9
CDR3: CASSVEGSAGVGTQYF

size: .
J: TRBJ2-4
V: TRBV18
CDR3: CASSPLQVGGIQYF

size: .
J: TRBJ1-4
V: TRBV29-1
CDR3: CSVWDSSGWELFF

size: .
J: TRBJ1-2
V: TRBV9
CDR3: CASSPGLLGGYTF

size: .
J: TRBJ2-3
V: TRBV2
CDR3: CASSEQGGFSDTQYF

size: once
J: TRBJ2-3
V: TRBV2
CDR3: CASSEGLSFSTDTQYF

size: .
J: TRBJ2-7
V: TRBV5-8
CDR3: CASTHYEQYF

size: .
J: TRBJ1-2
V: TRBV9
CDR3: CASSAYRGYGYTF

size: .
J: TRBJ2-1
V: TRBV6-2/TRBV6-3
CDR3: CASSYSTSGGTRAYNEQFF

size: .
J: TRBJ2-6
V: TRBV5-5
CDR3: CASSLAGTGANVLTF

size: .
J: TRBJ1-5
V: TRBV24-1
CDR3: CATSDGTGGAQPQHF

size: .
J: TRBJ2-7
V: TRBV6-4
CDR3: CASLEAYEQYF

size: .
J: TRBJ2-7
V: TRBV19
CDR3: CASATALANEQYF

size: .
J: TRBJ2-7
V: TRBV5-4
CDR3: CASSDPGTSGKPYEQYF

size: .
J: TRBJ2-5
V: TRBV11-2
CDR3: CASSGHGVAQETQYF

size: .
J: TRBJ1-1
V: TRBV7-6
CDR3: CASSPGGGGKTEAFF

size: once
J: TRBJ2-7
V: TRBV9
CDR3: CASSVAQSGGSYEQYF

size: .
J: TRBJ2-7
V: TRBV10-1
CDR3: CASSEFWTSGGPTYEQYF

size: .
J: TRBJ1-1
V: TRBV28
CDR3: CASSKQALGTEAFF